This record covers a single T cell receptor beta chain. The antigen is unknown. The CDR3 has 14 residues. Germline CDR1 reads ENHRY; CDR2 reads SYGVKD. Donors were systemically healthy Caucasian individuals from Russia aged roughly 6 to 100 years. RNA extraction gave at least 6 micrograms of total RNA per sample. This entry belongs to a study of blood T cells in healthy people across ages. Sample-barcoded 5' priming and a J-beta primer mix drove a second PCR of roughly 7 to 11 cycles. With 12 random nucleotides, a template-switch adaptor tagged each individual cDNA molecule. TCRdb re-derived calls from the 5' RACE reads in MiXCR, one entry per CDR3 protein. This table holds some 320,000 distinct CDR3 sequences, roughly 26% found once. General study points: Long-lived donors exceeded aged donors in naive CD4+ cells and diversity.

The gene calls are TRBV10-3 and TRBJ2-5; 8 bases are shared with TRBD1. The J call is uncertain, as TRBJ2-1 better fits the DNA end. The source material was blood. The clonotype was recovered from a woman in her 70s in good health. CDR3 DNA sequence: TGTGCCATCACCCAGACAGGGGATTTCGATGAGCAGTTCTTC. It yields the protein CAITQTGDFDEQFF.